The 26 T cell receptor beta chains given below trace back to one sample, sequenced in a study of blood T cell repertoires in COVID-19. Libraries were prepared by immunoSEQ multiplex PCR; TCRdb keeps only in-frame clonotypes and omits some of them. The sample holds about 90,000 clones, about 80% seen once. Sequenced sample: peripheral blood. These receptors all come from a man between 65 and 79 years old with acute or convalescent COVID-19.

V and J are TRBV19 and TRBJ1-5; 7 nucleotides line up with TRBD1. The CDR3 extends over 13 amino acids. V was pared by 6 bases and J by 6 bases, with 5 bases of the junction left unmatched. Germline lookup yields CDR1 LNHDA and CDR2 SQIVND (reference sequence). The CDR3 bases are TGTGCCAGTAGCCCTGCAGGGGGTCAGCCCCAGCATTTT. It yields the protein CASSPAGGQPQHF. Supplemented by reference TRBV19 and TRBJ1-5, the full variable domain reads DGGITQSPKYLFRKEGQNVTLSCEQNLNHDAMYWYRQDPGQGLRLIYYSQIVNDFQKGDIAEGYSVSREKKESFPLTVTSAQKNPTAFYLCASSPAGGQPQHFGDGTRLSIL.

As to this clone: The junction differs from germline at one of its ends, possibly a read error. The chain recombines TRBV7-9 with TRBJ1-1; no clear D. CDR1 and CDR2 (germline): SEHNR, FQNEAQ (reference sequence). The CDR3 totals 12 residues. Here the CDR3 reads CASSIASREAFF. In DNA form, the CDR3 reads TGTGCCAGCAGCATAGCTAGTCGTGAAGCTTTCTTT.

This clone is deemed large. The chain is built from TRBV6-5 and TRBJ1-1; D unresolved. In germline, CDR1 is MNHEY, CDR2 SVGAGI. CDR3 length: 12 residues. V was cut by 7 bases and J by 7 bases, with 13 bases left in between. The CDR3 DNA is TGTGCCAGCAACACCGACTCCTTTGAAGCTTTCTTT. This gives the protein CASNTDSFEAFF.

This chain connects TRBV29-1 to TRBJ1-1, with D maybe TRBD1 (6 bases). Germline V lookup: CDR1 SQVTM, CDR2 ANQGSEA. Trimming cost V 7 bases and J 3 bases, with 18 bases left between them. The CDR3 sequence is 14 residues long. This CDR3 is CSAQGKFAHTEAFF. The CDR3 DNA reads TGCAGCGCTCAGGGGAAGTTTGCTCACACTGAAGCTTTCTTT.

This clone occurred a few times. The V and J genes are TRBV10-1 and TRBJ1-2; D uncertain. CDR1 WNHNN and CDR2 SYGVQD come from the germline V gene (reference sequence). Trimming took off 3 bases at V and 2 bases at J, with 7 bases between the two ends. The CDR3 extends over 13 amino acids. The CDR3 sequence is CASSDFYNYGYTF. The CDR3 coding sequence is TGCGCCAGCAGTGACTTCTACAACTATGGCTACACCTTC.

CDR3 residues: CASSLRPGDFHGYTF. The CDR3 DNA reads TGCGCCAGCAGCTTGCGCCCAGGGGATTTTCATGGCTACACCTTC. V usage is TRBV5-1 and J usage is TRBJ1-2; TRBD1 might be the D (6 bases). The germline V gene has CDR1 SGHRS and CDR2 YFSETQ. The germline V and J ends were trimmed by 1 base and 6 bases, with 16 bases remaining between them. The CDR3 covers 15 residues.

The chain recombines TRBV28 with TRBJ2-3; 9 nucleotides match TRBD2. Germline CDR1 is MDHEN and CDR2 is SYDVKM. Trimming took 3 bases from V and 4 from J; bases not matched to a gene: 8. This CDR3 is 16 amino acids long. CDR3 sequence (DNA): TGTGCCAGCAGTTTGTGGCTAGCGGGATTATCAGATACGCAGTATTTT. Translation: CASSLWLAGLSDTQYF.

The rearrangement joins TRBV24-1 to TRBJ1-5; TRBD1 agrees at 7 bases. V dropped 4 bases and J dropped 2; count of bases not matched to a gene: 4. Germline V CDR1 and CDR2: KGHDR, SFDVKD. There are 15 residues in the CDR3. The CDR3 DNA reads as TGTGCCACCAGTGACAAAACAGGGGGCAATCAGCCCCAGCATTTT. It yields the protein CATSDKTGGNQPQHF.

The rearrangement links TRBV5-1 to TRBJ2-1; D remains ambiguous. Trimming stripped 1 base from V and 15 bases from J, with 17 bases between. CDR3 length: 13 residues. Germline loops: CDR1 SGHRS, CDR2 YFSETQ. CDR3 DNA: TGCGCCAGCAGCTTGTTTTTTAGGCTAGATGGGTTCTTC. It codes for CASSLFFRLDGFF. Using reference TRBV5-1 and TRBJ2-1 for the parts outside the CDR3, the full variable domain is KAGVTQTPRYLIKTRGQQVTLSCSPISGHRSVSWYQQTPGQGLQFLFEYFSETQRNKGNFPGRFSGRQFSNSRSEMNVSTLELGDSALYLCASSLFFRLDGFFGPGTRLTVL.

The chain uses TRBV7-3 and TRBJ2-1; tentative D call: TRBD2 (6 bases). The V gene lost 4 bases and the J gene lost 7 bases, with 11 bases spanning the gap. This CDR3 has 13 residues. CDR1 is SGHTA and CDR2 is FQGTGA in the germline V gene. CDR3 DNA sequence: TGTGCCAGCAGCTCGGGACTGGGAAATGAGCAGTTCTTC. It specifies CASSSGLGNEQFF.

The chain links TRBV28 to TRBJ2-7; tentative D call: TRBD2 (6 bases). The V end was cut by 4 bases, the J end by 6 bases, with 16 bases between. This CDR3 has 14 residues. CDR1 is MDHEN and CDR2 is SYDVKM in the germline V gene. Here the CDR3 DNA reads TGTGCCAGCAGTTCGGTAGCGGCCGTCTCCGAGCAGTACTTC. Protein sequence: CASSSVAAVSEQYF.

The rearrangement links TRBV5-6 to TRBJ2-3, with 11 bases identical to TRBD1. The CDR3 consists of 15 residues. Looked up from germline, CDR1 is SGHDT and CDR2 is YYEEEE. Trimming took 2 bases from V and 5 from J; bases not matched to a gene: 4. In DNA form, the CDR3 reads TGTGCCAGCAGCTTATATGGGACAGGGGGAGATACGCAGTATTTT. This codes for CASSLYGTGGDTQYF.

This clone showed up just a few times. CDR3 loop: CASSLWGQGNTEAFF. The CDR3 coding sequence is TGTGCCAGCAGTTTATGGGGACAGGGGAACACTGAAGCTTTCTTT. V gene TRBV27 combines with J gene TRBJ1-1; 9 bases fit TRBD1. Germline CDR1 reads MNHEY; CDR2 reads SMNVEV (reference sequence). V trimming: 1 base; J trimming: 1 base; junction bases outside the gene matches: 1. The CDR3 runs 15 residues.

This sequence joins TRBV7-6 and TRBJ2-3; D not resolved. The V gene lost 5 bases and the J gene lost 6 bases, with 9 bases spanning the gap. CDR3 length: 12 amino acids. The germline CDR1 and CDR2 sequences are SGHVS and FNYEAQ. CDR3 DNA: TGTGCCAGCAGCCCCCAAGCGGATACGCAGTATTTT. As protein: CASSPQADTQYF.

The V call is TRBV30, the J call TRBJ1-6, with 10 bases lining up with TRBD1. With 2 bases clipped from V and 10 bases from J, the junction kept 11 bases outside the gene matches. This CDR3 is built from 16 residues. Germline V gene data show CDR1 as GTSNPN and CDR2 as SVGIG (reference sequence). Written as DNA, the CDR3 is TGTGCCTGGAGTAGAGACGGGACAGGGGAAGGATCACCCCTCCACTTT. This codes for CAWSRDGTGEGSPLHF.

Only a few counts were recorded for this clone. The rearrangement links TRBV9 to TRBJ1-2; D ambiguous. The CDR3 runs 13 residues. CDR1 is SGDLS and CDR2 is YYNGEE in the germline V gene. V lost 3 bases to trimming and J lost 7 bases, with 13 bases between them. This CDR3 reads CASSAGTLGGYTF. CDR3 nucleotides: TGTGCCAGCAGCGCAGGTACTCTTGGTGGCTACACCTTC.

The V and J genes are TRBV7-8 and TRBJ2-7, with D possibly matching TRBD1 (5 bases). The ends were cut back, 1 base at V and 0 bases at J, with 10 bases in the middle. Per germline, CDR1 SGHVS and CDR2 FQNEAQ. The CDR3 extends over 15 amino acids. CDR3 sequence reads: CASSLVDSPSYEQYV. For the CDR3, the DNA is TGTGCCAGCAGCTTAGTCGACAGCCCCTCCTACGAGCAGTACGTC.

The chain carries TRBV28 and TRBJ2-1, with TRBD2 identical over 9 bases. J was trimmed by 2 bases and V by 3 bases; bases with no gene match: 5. CDR1 and CDR2 from the germline V gene are MDHEN and SYDVKM. The CDR3 has 16 amino acids. CDR3 loop: CASSFRAGGPYNEQFF. DNA of the CDR3: TGTGCCAGCAGTTTTAGGGCGGGAGGGCCCTACAATGAGCAGTTCTTC.

The chain is built from TRBV5-6 and TRBJ2-5; TRBD1 is a possible D gene (6 bases). The CDR3 is 14 residues long. The V end lost 5 bases, the J end lost 1 base, and 12 bases lay between the germline ends. Germline CDR1 reads SGHDT; CDR2 reads YYEEEE. DNA for the CDR3: TGTGCCAGCAGTCGACAGGCGGCCCAAGAGACCCAGTACTTC. This sequence encodes CASSRQAAQETQYF.

This chain joins TRBV18 and TRBJ1-1; 8 bases map to TRBD1. The V and J ends lost 3 bases and 6 bases, in that order; junction bases with no gene match: 9. The CDR3 is 15 amino acids. Germline lookup yields CDR1 KGHSH and CDR2 LQKENI. The CDR3 sequence: CASSPQTGVGAEAFF. Written as DNA, the CDR3 is TGTGCCAGCTCACCCCAGACAGGGGTTGGGGCTGAAGCTTTCTTT.

The genes are TRBV19 and TRBJ2-1, with TRBD2 as a possible D gene (6 bases). The length of the CDR3 is 9 residues. In germline, CDR1 is LNHDA, CDR2 SQIVND (reference sequence). Deletions cut 11 bases from V and 14 bases from J, with 13 bases between. For the CDR3, the DNA is TGTGCCGGACTACTTTGGGAGTTCTTC. Protein product: CAGLLWEFF.

The rearrangement joins TRBV18 to TRBJ2-7; TRBD1 aligns across 8 bases. The CDR3 consists of 13 residues. The trim removed 3 bases at V and 4 bases at J, leaving 2 bases unmatched. In germline, CDR1 is KGHSH, CDR2 LQKENI. As DNA, the CDR3 is TGTGCCAGCTCACCCCGACAGGGGTACGAGCAGTACTTC. Translating it yields CASSPRQGYEQYF.

The V gene is TRBV7-8, the J gene TRBJ2-1; 7 bases match TRBD1. Germline assignment: CDR1 SGHVS and CDR2 FQNEAQ. This CDR3 comprises 12 residues. With 3 bases clipped from V and 15 bases from J, the junction kept 8 bases outside the gene matches. Written as DNA, the CDR3 is TGTGCCAGCAGCTTCGAGGGGGCATCTTGGTTCTTC. As protein: CASSFEGASWFF.

The chain links TRBV7-9 to TRBJ2-5; 7 bases are shared with TRBD1. V shed 4 bases, J shed 4 bases, and the junction held 3 bases outside the gene matches. The CDR3 totals 13 residues. Germline assignment: CDR1 SEHNR and CDR2 FQNEAQ (reference sequence). The CDR3 here is CASSSTGRETQYF. Here the CDR3 DNA reads TGTGCCAGCAGCTCGACAGGGCGAGAGACCCAGTACTTC.

The chain links TRBV18 to TRBJ1-1; D gene ambiguous. V lost 3 bases and J lost 1, with 9 bases in between. This CDR3 has 14 amino acids. Germline values: CDR1 KGHSH, CDR2 LQKENI. The CDR3 is CASSPNIANTEAFF. The CDR3 DNA sequence: TGTGCCAGCTCACCTAACATCGCGAACACTGAAGCTTTCTTT.

J is TRBJ1-2 and V is TRBV19; 7 bases are a match to TRBD1. This CDR3 spans 16 amino acids. Germline loops: CDR1 LNHDA, CDR2 SQIVND (reference sequence). J lost 4 bases, V lost 4 bases, and 12 bases had no gene match. The CDR3 here is CASSKEGATPGYGYTF. The CDR3 bases are TGTGCCAGTAGTAAGGAGGGGGCCACCCCGGGCTATGGCTACACCTTC.